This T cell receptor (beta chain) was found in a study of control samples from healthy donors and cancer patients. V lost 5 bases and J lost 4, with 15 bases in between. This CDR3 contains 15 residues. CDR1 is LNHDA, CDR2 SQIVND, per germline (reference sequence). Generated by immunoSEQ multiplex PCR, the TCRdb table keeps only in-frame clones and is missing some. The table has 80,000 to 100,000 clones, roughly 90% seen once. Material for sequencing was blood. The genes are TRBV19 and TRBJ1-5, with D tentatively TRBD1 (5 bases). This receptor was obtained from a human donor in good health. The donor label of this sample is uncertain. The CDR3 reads CASSQTAQANQPQHF. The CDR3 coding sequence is TGTGCCAGTAGTCAGACCGCACAGGCGAATCAGCCCCAGCATTTT.